This TCR beta chain was documented in a study of cytomegalovirus exposure and HLA in healthy donors. The V gene lost 0 bases and the J gene lost 5 bases, with 5 bases spanning the gap. CDR1 is LNHNV, CDR2 YYDKDF, per germline (reference sequence). The CDR3 has 12 residues. General observations from the study: Several of the most significant clusters were apparently associated with common viral pathogens in a later analysis. The authors enumerated over 150 TCR beta chains as linked to cytomegalovirus.

This PCR relied on a set of 60 Vbeta primers and 13 Jbeta primers. Measured with immunoSEQ multiplex PCR; TCRdb has only the in-frame clones, and not every one. The table records under 200,000 clones, about 79% of them present only once. As to this clone: Its antigen is unidentified.

The TCR was taken from a woman aged 45-65 years in good health and CMV-seronegative. Sequencing was carried out using PBMCs. The chain has TRBV15 and TRBJ2-7; D is ambiguous. The DNA for the CDR3 is TGTGCCACCAGCAGAGACTTTAACGAGCAGTACTTC. Translated: CATSRDFNEQYF.